The 27 T cell receptor beta chains reported below all come from one sample, sequenced in a study of blood T cell repertoires in COVID-19. Only in-frame clones appear in the TCRdb table, and some are missing; sequencing was by immunoSEQ multiplex PCR. The sample records about 210,000 clones, 80% to 85% being singletons. Specimen: PBMCs or T cells enriched from blood (not recorded which). Receptors were obtained from a woman in her 50s with acute COVID-19.

The chain couples TRBV5-1 to TRBJ2-3, with 7 bases matching TRBD2. There are 15 residues in the CDR3. Germline V gives CDR1 SGHRS, CDR2 YFSETQ. The V segment lost 0 bases and the J segment 5 bases; nucleotides outside the gene matches: 6. The CDR3 nucleotides read TGCGCCAGCAGCTTGGAAAGGGGAGGGGTAGATACGCAGTATTTT. It translates to CASSLERGGVDTQYF.

The genes are TRBV7-3 and TRBJ2-7, with D possibly matching TRBD1 (5 bases). V lost 5 bases and J 3 bases, leaving 11 bases between the germline ends. Germline loops: CDR1 SGHTA, CDR2 FQGTGA. The CDR3 has 13 residues. The CDR3 protein is CASSQGDLYEQYF. The CDR3 DNA follows: TGTGCCAGCAGCCAAGGGGATCTCTACGAGCAGTACTTC.

As DNA, the CDR3 is TGTGCCAGCAGTTTAAAGTTCTGGGGGCGAGGAACTGAAGCTTTCTTT. Amino acid sequence: CASSLKFWGRGTEAFF. V and J are TRBV27 and TRBJ1-1, with a weak D call TRBD1 (6 bases). V was trimmed by 2 bases and J by 5 bases, leaving 18 bases between them. CDR1 is MNHEY and CDR2 is SMNVEV in the germline V gene (reference sequence). This CDR3 spans 16 amino acids.

This chain links TRBV30 with TRBJ1-1; D gene ambiguous. V was trimmed by 3 bases and J by 7 bases, leaving 9 bases between them. This CDR3 comprises 11 residues. Per germline, CDR1 GTSNPN and CDR2 SVGIG (reference sequence). CDR3 DNA sequence: TGTGCCTGGAGGTACAGCAGTGAAGCTTTCTTT. Translating it yields CAWRYSSEAFF.

This chain links TRBV12-3 or TRBV12-4 with TRBJ2-1; a weak D match, TRBD2 (5 bases). Trimming took 4 bases from V and 9 from J, leaving 10 bases between them. CDR3 size: 12 residues. The CDR3 sequence: CASSSPGSEQFF. The CDR3 DNA reads TGTGCCAGCAGTTCTCCTGGGAGTGAGCAGTTCTTC.

The rearrangement joins TRBV28 to TRBJ1-3; 7 bases fit TRBD1. J was trimmed by 0 bases and V by 4 bases; bases with no gene match: 0. The V gene's germline CDR1 is MDHEN and CDR2 SYDVKM. There are 14 residues in the CDR3. CDR3 amino acids: CASSSGGSGNTIYF. CDR3 nucleotides: TGTGCCAGCAGTTCAGGGGGCTCTGGAAACACCATATATTTT.

This clone was seen once. The chain employs TRBV6-5 and TRBJ2-5; TRBD2 might be the D (6 bases). V dropped 6 bases and J dropped 2 bases, with 16 bases sitting between them. CDR3 size: 15 residues. The germline V gene has CDR1 MNHEY and CDR2 SVGAGI. CDR3 sequence reads: CASRRTGSGQETQYF. CDR3 in DNA: TGTGCCAGCAGGCGCACGGGTAGCGGACAAGAGACCCAGTACTTC.

The chain links TRBV9 to TRBJ2-1, with 9 bases identical to TRBD2. After removal of 4 bases from V and 4 bases from J, the junction contained 15 bases not matched to a gene. This CDR3 region has 18 residues. Germline assignment: CDR1 SGDLS and CDR2 YYNGEE. The CDR3 region has the DNA TGTGCCAGCAGCTCCAAGCGGCGGGGGGGCCTCTCTTACAATGAGCAGTTCTTC. Translated: CASSSKRRGGLSYNEQFF. Full variable domain (missing parts from reference TRBV9 and TRBJ2-1): DSGVTQTPKHLITATGQRVTLRCSPRSGDLSVYWYQQSLDQGLQFLIQYYNGEERAKGNILERFSAQQFPDLHSELNLSSLELGDSALYFCASSSKRRGGLSYNEQFFGPGTRLTVL.

The rearrangement links TRBV7-2 to TRBJ1-4, with 10 positions matching TRBD1. The CDR3 runs 15 residues. With 6 bases clipped from V and 8 bases from J, the junction kept 9 bases outside the gene matches. The germline gives CDR1 SGHTA, CDR2 FQGNSA. In DNA, the CDR3 is TGTGCCAGCAGGCAGGGGGACAGGGGAGGGGAAAAACTGTTTTTT. Translating gives CASRQGDRGGEKLFF.

The rearrangement joins TRBV28 to TRBJ1-1, with D perhaps matching TRBD1 (5 bases). The germline gives CDR1 MDHEN, CDR2 SYDVKM. This CDR3 region has 14 residues. The V gene lost 5 bases and the J gene lost 0 bases, with 10 bases spanning the gap. The CDR3 loop is CASSRTRLNTEAFF. The CDR3 coding sequence is TGTGCCAGCAGTAGGACAAGGCTGAACACTGAAGCTTTCTTT.

The chain has TRBV12-3 or TRBV12-4 and TRBJ2-1; D may be TRBD2 (5 bases). This CDR3 has 12 residues. Trimming took off 3 bases at V and 6 bases at J, with 6 bases between the two ends. CDR3 protein: CASSLGSNEQFF. CDR3 bases: TGTGCCAGCAGTTTGGGGAGCAATGAGCAGTTCTTC.

This chain joins TRBV6-2 or TRBV6-3 and TRBJ2-1; 9 bases align to TRBD2. The V gene's germline CDR1 is MNHEY and CDR2 SVGEGT. Germline trimming cut 6 bases from V and 2 bases from J; bases unmatched to any gene: 8. The CDR3 runs 16 residues. The CDR3 DNA reads TGTGCCAGCAGCATTAGCGGGGGAATCCCCTACAATGAGCAGTTCTTC. It translates to CASSISGGIPYNEQFF.

The chain joins TRBV21-1 to TRBJ2-7; the table's D call, TRBD1, was not checked against the DNA. TRBV21-1 is described as a pseudogene. The CDR3 contains 15 residues. Written as DNA, the CDR3 is TGTGCCAGCAGCAAAGATTGGGACAGGGACTACGAGCAGTACTTC. Its translation is CASSKDWDRDYEQYF.

V and J are TRBV7-2 and TRBJ1-4; D is possibly TRBD1 (5 bases). Germline V gives CDR1 SGHTA, CDR2 FQGNSA. The CDR3 is 15 residues long. Trimming left V 1 base short and J 4 bases short, with 10 bases between. The CDR3 is CASSLGRGYNEKLFF. CDR3 in DNA: TGTGCCAGCAGCTTAGGGCGGGGGTATAATGAAAAACTGTTTTTT.

The chain is built from TRBV7-2 and TRBJ1-5, with D uncertain. Germline lookup yields CDR1 SGHTA and CDR2 FQGNSA. V was cut by 5 bases and J by 2 bases, with 10 bases left in between. The CDR3 consists of 14 residues. CDR3 loop: CASSPREGNQPQHF. For the CDR3, the DNA is TGTGCCAGCAGCCCCCGGGAGGGCAATCAGCCCCAGCATTTT. The variable domain in full, with the rest retrieved from reference TRBV7-2 and TRBJ1-5, is GAGVSQSPSNKVTEKGKDVELRCDPISGHTALYWYRQSLGQGLEFLIYFQGNSAPDKSGLPSDRFSAERTGGSVSTLTIQRTQQEDSAVYLCASSPREGNQPQHFGDGTRLSIL.

The chain joins TRBV4-2 to TRBJ2-5; the D gene is possibly TRBD2 (5 bases). This CDR3 is 16 amino acids long. CDR1 is LGHNA and CDR2 is YNFKEQ in the germline V gene. V shed 0 bases and J shed 2 bases, with 13 bases lying between them. The CDR3 region is CASSQDGVSGQETQYF. The CDR3 region has the DNA TGTGCCAGCAGCCAAGATGGGGTGTCGGGGCAAGAGACCCAGTACTTC.

The chain uses TRBV28 and TRBJ1-2, with D hard to call. Germline V gives CDR1 MDHEN, CDR2 SYDVKM. The CDR3 consists of 13 residues. V was pared by 6 bases and J by 2 bases, with 10 bases between. CDR3 amino acids: CASRSGINYGYTF. Here the CDR3 DNA reads TGTGCCAGCAGATCAGGTATCAACTATGGCTACACCTTC.

J is TRBJ2-3 and V is TRBV7-9, with 13 bases fitting TRBD2. Germline V gives CDR1 SEHNR, CDR2 FQNEAQ (reference sequence). Trimming cost V 5 bases and J 5 bases; bases outside gene matches: 7. The CDR3 runs 16 residues. CDR3 sequence: CASSGGTSGTLDTQYF. The CDR3 DNA is TGTGCCAGCAGCGGGGGGACTAGCGGGACGCTAGATACGCAGTATTTT.

The chain uses TRBV12-5 and TRBJ2-3, with D uncertain. There are 15 residues in the CDR3. Germline V gives CDR1 LGHNT, CDR2 FRNRAP. The V and J ends lost 7 bases and 1 base respectively, with 15 bases between them. CDR3: CASARPGAGTDTQYF. CDR3 sequence (DNA): TGTGCTAGTGCCCGCCCAGGCGCAGGCACAGATACGCAGTATTTT.

The CDR3 loop is CASSRQDRDGQPQHF. CDR3 coding DNA: TGTGCCAGCAGCCGACAGGACAGGGACGGCCAGCCCCAGCATTTT. The rearrangement uses TRBV6-6 and TRBJ1-5; 8 bases match TRBD1. This CDR3 comprises 15 residues. V was pared by 6 bases and J by 7 bases, with 11 bases of the junction left unmatched. Germline V gives CDR1 MNHNY, CDR2 SVGAGI (reference sequence).

V and J are TRBV28 and TRBJ2-7; 10 positions agree with TRBD2. This CDR3 is built from 12 residues. With V trimmed by 6 bases and J by 4 bases, 0 bases remained unmatched. Germline CDR1 MDHEN, CDR2 SYDVKM. This CDR3 reads CASRLAGYEQYF. CDR3 nucleotides: TGTGCCAGCAGACTAGCGGGATACGAGCAGTACTTC.

This rearrangement joins TRBV30 to TRBJ2-7, with 10 bases lining up with TRBD2. Germline trimming cut 2 bases from V and 6 bases from J; bases unmatched to any gene: 4. Germline V gene data show CDR1 as GTSNPN and CDR2 as SVGIG (reference sequence). The CDR3 covers 13 residues. This CDR3 reads CAWSSSGSGEQYF. The CDR3 DNA follows: TGTGCCTGGAGTTCTAGCGGGAGCGGCGAGCAGTACTTC.

V and J are TRBV19 and TRBJ1-2, with D hard to call. The CDR3 is 12 amino acids. Germline CDR1 is LNHDA and CDR2 is SQIVND (reference sequence). V dropped 7 bases and J dropped 7 bases, with 13 bases sitting between them. For the CDR3, the DNA is TGTGCCAGTACCTTGAACCTTAGTGGCTACACCTTC. Amino acids: CASTLNLSGYTF. Based on the CDR3 plus reference TRBV19 and TRBJ1-2, the full variable domain is DGGITQSPKYLFRKEGQNVTLSCEQNLNHDAMYWYRQDPGQGLRLIYYSQIVNDFQKGDIAEGYSVSREKKESFPLTVTSAQKNPTAFYLCASTLNLSGYTFGSGTRLTVV.

This sequence joins TRBV29-1 and TRBJ2-3, with a tentative D call TRBD2 (5 bases). V was shortened by 5 bases and J by 8 bases, with 20 bases between the two germline ends. Looked up from germline, CDR1 is SQVTM and CDR2 is ANQGSEA. The CDR3 is made up of 14 amino acids. CDR3 bases: TGCAGCGTTCTACGGGAACTGGCCGGCGGTACGCAGTATTTT. Amino acids: CSVLRELAGGTQYF.

The chain is built from TRBV18 and TRBJ1-6, with D perhaps matching TRBD1 (5 bases). The CDR3 extends over 17 amino acids. CDR1 is KGHSH, CDR2 LQKENI, per germline. Trimming stripped 2 bases from V and 5 bases from J, with 16 bases between. CDR3 sequence: CASSPIVTGTNNSPLHF. The CDR3 nucleotides read TGTGCCAGCTCACCAATTGTTACAGGCACGAATAATTCACCCCTCCACTTT.

A note on this clone: A junction boundary mismatches the germline segment, possibly from a read error. The chain uses TRBV7-9 and TRBJ2-4; no clear D gene. Germline V CDR1 and CDR2: SEHNR, FQNEAQ (reference sequence). The CDR3 has 8 residues. The CDR3 nucleotides are TGTGCCAGCAGCCCCTCCCACTTC. Encoded protein: CASSPSHF.

The chain couples TRBV7-9 to TRBJ1-1, with 8 bases that match TRBD1. Germline CDR1 is SEHNR and CDR2 is FQNEAQ (reference sequence). The V segment lost 5 bases and the J segment 9 bases; nucleotides outside the gene matches: 5. CDR3 length equals 12 residues. DNA of the CDR3: TGTGCCAGCAGCGTGGGACAGGAAAAAGCTTTCTTT. This translates into CASSVGQEKAFF.